This T cell receptor (beta chain) is drawn from a study of T-cell memory formation after mild COVID-19. General observations from the study: Balance between CD4 and CD8 was seen in clones contracting day 15 to 85, and a CD4+ lean was seen in later expanders.

Of note for this clonotype: Its antigen is as yet unknown.

TCRdb processed the 5' RACE reads anew with MiXCR; each CDR3 protein has one entry. Of roughly 250,000 distinct CDR3 sequences in the sample, approximately 16% were seen once. V was trimmed by 4 bases and J by 3 bases, leaving 18 bases between them. The CDR3 totals 16 residues. The germline V gene encodes CDR1 SGHNT and CDR2 YYREEE (reference sequence). The receptor was isolated from a man aged 18 to 30 who had mild COVID-19 (a few samples of this study predate the infection). Cell type and time point are not known. This chain connects TRBV5-4 to TRBJ2-3; a possible D gene is TRBD2 (7 bases). Material for sequencing was PBMCs or a T cell subset sorted from them (not recorded which). CDR3 sequence: CASSPGHAGATDTQYF. The CDR3 DNA sequence: TGTGCCAGCAGCCCCGGGCACGCGGGGGCAACAGATACGCAGTATTTT.